Listed here are 6 T cell receptor beta chains from one sample, sequenced in a study of early T cells in non-severe SARS-CoV-2 infection. TCRdb fed the 5' RACE reads into MiXCR, producing one record per CDR3 protein. Here the sample spans tens of thousands of distinct CDR3 sequences, more than 9% being singletons. The sequenced sample consisted of whole blood. Receptor source: an adult who was a healthcare worker with PCR-confirmed SARS-CoV-2 infection or an uninfected control (not recorded which).

This clonotype showed up many times. The chain couples TRBV19 to TRBJ2-2; 7 bases agree with TRBD2. Germline CDR1 LNHDA, CDR2 SQIVND (reference sequence). Trimming took 5 bases from V and 3 from J; bases not matched to a gene: 3. This CDR3 has 14 residues. The CDR3 DNA follows: TGTGCCAGTAGTGTTAGCGGGTACACCGGGGAGCTGTTTTTT. Residues: CASSVSGYTGELFF.

This clonotype showed up just a few times. This chain uses TRBV5-1 with TRBJ2-2; no clear D. This CDR3 spans 15 amino acids. The germline gives CDR1 SGHRS, CDR2 YFSETQ. The germline V and J ends were trimmed by 0 bases and 1 base, with 7 bases remaining between them. Written as DNA, the CDR3 is TGCGCCAGCAGCTTGGCGGAGCTGAACACCGGGGAGCTGTTTTTT. Its protein is CASSLAELNTGELFF.

The J gene is TRBJ2-7, the V gene TRBV10-3; D gene uncertain. The V gene's germline CDR1 is ENHRY and CDR2 SYGVKD. This CDR3 is built from 11 residues. The CDR3: CVTRTANEQYF. CDR3 coding DNA: TGTGTCACGAGGACCGCTAACGAGCAGTACTTC.

This sequence joins TRBV5-6 and TRBJ1-5, with D perhaps matching TRBD1 (5 bases). Germline V gene data show CDR1 as SGHDT and CDR2 as YYEEEE. V was cut by 4 bases and J by 6 bases, with 11 bases left in between. The CDR3 runs 13 residues. CDR3 in DNA: TGTGCCAGCAGCGGGGCGTTCGGTCAGCCCCAGCATTTT. Protein: CASSGAFGQPQHF. Full variable domain (missing parts from reference TRBV5-6 and TRBJ1-5): DAGVTQSPTHLIKTRGQQVTLRCSPKSGHDTVSWYQQALGQGPQFIFQYYEEEERQRGNFPDRFSGHQFPNYSSELNVNALLLGDSALYLCASSGAFGQPQHFGDGTRLSIL.

This clonotype has just a few counts. This chain joins TRBV6-5 and TRBJ1-1, with TRBD1 as a possible D gene (5 bases). The CDR3 sequence is 14 residues long. Between the trimmed V and J ends, which lost 6 bases and 5 bases, there was a span of 16 bases. The V gene's germline CDR1 is MNHEY and CDR2 SVGAGI. The CDR3 protein is CASRTLDGGTEAFF. Written as DNA, the CDR3 is TGTGCCAGCAGGACCCTGGACGGGGGGACTGAAGCTTTCTTT.

This sequence joins TRBV6-5 and TRBJ2-2; D uncertain. The CDR3 extends over 13 amino acids. Germline V gene sequence: CDR1 MNHEY, CDR2 SVGAGI. The V end was cut by 6 bases, the J end by 6 bases, with 11 bases between. The CDR3 region has the DNA TGTGCCAGCAGCCCTATCGGATCCGGGGAGCTGTTTTTT. This encodes CASSPIGSGELFF.